This T cell receptor beta chain is from a study of blood T cells in healthy people across ages. There were healthy Caucasian individuals from Russia, aged roughly 6 to 90, serving as donors. CDR3 size: 12 residues. Germline assignment: CDR1 MNHNY and CDR2 SVGAGI (reference sequence). The V gene lost 5 bases and the J gene lost 10 bases, with 12 bases spanning the gap. Sample-barcoded 5' priming and a J-beta primer mix drove a second PCR of roughly 6 to 12 cycles. TCRdb used MiXCR to reprocess the 5' RACE reads, holding one entry per CDR3 protein. The sample consists of 1.5 million to 2 million distinct CDR3 sequences, about 30% of them appearing once.

The specimen sequenced was blood. This chain connects TRBV6-6 to TRBJ2-1; a possible D gene is TRBD2 (6 bases). This receptor was identified in a woman aged 30 to 39 in good health. The CDR3 region is CASSGRSYEQFF. The DNA of the CDR3 is TGTGCCAGCAGTGGGAGGTCCTACGAGCAGTTCTTC.